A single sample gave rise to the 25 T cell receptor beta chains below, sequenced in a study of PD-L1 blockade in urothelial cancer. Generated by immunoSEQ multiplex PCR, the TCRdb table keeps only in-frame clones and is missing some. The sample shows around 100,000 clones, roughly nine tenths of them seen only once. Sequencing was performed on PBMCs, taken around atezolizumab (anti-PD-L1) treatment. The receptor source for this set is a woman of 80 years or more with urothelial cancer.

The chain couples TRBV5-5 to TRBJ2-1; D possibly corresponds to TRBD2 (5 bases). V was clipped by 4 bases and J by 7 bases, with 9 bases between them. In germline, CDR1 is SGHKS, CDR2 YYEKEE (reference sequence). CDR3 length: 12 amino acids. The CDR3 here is CASSTGGNEQFF. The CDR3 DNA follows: TGTGCCAGCAGCACGGGCGGGAATGAGCAGTTCTTC.

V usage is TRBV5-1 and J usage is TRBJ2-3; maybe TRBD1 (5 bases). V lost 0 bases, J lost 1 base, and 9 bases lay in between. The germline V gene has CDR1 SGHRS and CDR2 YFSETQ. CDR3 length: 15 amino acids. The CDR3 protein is CASSLGQTGTDTQYF. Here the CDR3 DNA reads TGCGCCAGCAGCTTGGGACAGACAGGCACAGATACGCAGTATTTT.

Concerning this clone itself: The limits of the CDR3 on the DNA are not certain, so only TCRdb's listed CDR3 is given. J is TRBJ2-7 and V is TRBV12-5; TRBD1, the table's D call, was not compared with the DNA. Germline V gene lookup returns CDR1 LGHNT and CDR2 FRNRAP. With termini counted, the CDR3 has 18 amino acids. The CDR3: CASGLEKAGRGSSYEQYF.

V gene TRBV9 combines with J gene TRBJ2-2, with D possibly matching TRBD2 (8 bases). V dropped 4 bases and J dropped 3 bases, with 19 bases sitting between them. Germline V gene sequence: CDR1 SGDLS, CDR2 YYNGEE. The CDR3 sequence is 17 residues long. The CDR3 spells CASSPGRGLPDTGELFF. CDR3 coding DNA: TGTGCCAGCAGCCCCGGGAGGGGGCTACCGGACACCGGGGAGCTGTTTTTT.

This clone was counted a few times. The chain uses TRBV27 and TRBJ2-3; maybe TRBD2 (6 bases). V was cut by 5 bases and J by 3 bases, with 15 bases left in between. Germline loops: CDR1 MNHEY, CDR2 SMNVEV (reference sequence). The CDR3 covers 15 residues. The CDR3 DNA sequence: TGTGCCAGCAGTCTGGTGATGGGAGGAACAGATACGCAGTATTTT. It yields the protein CASSLVMGGTDTQYF.

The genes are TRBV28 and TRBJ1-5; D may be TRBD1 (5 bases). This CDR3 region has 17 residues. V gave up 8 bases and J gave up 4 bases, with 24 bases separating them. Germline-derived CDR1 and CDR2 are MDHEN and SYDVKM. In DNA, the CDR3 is TGTGCCAGCTCCGAAGGGGCCAACGGCAGGGTTAATCAGCCCCAGCATTTT. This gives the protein CASSEGANGRVNQPQHF.

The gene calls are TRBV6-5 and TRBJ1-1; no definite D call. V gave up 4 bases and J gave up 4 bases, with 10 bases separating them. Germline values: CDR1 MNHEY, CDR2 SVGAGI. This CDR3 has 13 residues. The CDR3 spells CASSSRVGTEAFF. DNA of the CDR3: TGTGCCAGCAGTTCTCGGGTGGGCACTGAAGCTTTCTTT.

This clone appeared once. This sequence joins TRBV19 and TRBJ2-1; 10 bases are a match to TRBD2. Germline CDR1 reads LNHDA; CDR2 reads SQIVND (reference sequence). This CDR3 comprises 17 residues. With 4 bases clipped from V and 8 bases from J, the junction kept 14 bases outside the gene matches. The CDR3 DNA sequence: TGTGCCAGTAGTAAGTCTTCCGCCCGACTAGCGGGCCATGAGCAGTTCTTC. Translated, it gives CASSKSSARLAGHEQFF. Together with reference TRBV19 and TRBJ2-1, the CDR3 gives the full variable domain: DGGITQSPKYLFRKEGQNVTLSCEQNLNHDAMYWYRQDPGQGLRLIYYSQIVNDFQKGDIAEGYSVSREKKESFPLTVTSAQKNPTAFYLCASSKSSARLAGHEQFFGPGTRLTVL.

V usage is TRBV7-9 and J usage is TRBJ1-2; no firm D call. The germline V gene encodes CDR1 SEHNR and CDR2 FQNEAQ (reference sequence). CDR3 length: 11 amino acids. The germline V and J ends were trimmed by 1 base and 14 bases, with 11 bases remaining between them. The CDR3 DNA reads TGTGCCAGCAGCTTAGAGGCCGTCAGGACCTTC. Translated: CASSLEAVRTF.

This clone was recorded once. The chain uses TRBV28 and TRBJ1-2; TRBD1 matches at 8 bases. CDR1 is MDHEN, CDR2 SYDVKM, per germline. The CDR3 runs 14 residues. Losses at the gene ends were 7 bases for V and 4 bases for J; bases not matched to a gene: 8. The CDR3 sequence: CASMLPGQVYGYTF. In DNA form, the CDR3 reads TGTGCCAGCATGCTACCGGGACAGGTCTATGGCTACACCTTC.

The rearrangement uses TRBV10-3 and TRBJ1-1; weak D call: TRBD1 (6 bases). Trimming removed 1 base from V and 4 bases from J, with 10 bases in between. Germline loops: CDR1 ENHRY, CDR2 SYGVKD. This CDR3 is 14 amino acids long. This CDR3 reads CAISEWGGGTEAFF. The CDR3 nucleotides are TGTGCCATCAGTGAGTGGGGAGGGGGCACTGAAGCTTTCTTT.

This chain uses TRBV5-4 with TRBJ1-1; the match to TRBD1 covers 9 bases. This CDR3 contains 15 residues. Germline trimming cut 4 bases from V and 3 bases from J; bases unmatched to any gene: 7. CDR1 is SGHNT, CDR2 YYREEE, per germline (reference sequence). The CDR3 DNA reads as TGTGCCAGCAGCCCCCAACAGGGGGCGTACACTGAAGCTTTCTTT. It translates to CASSPQQGAYTEAFF. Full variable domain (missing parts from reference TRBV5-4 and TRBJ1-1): ETGVTQSPTHLIKTRGQQVTLRCSSQSGHNTVSWYQQALGQGPQFIFQYYREEENGRGNFPPRFSGLQFPNYSSELNVNALELDDSALYLCASSPQQGAYTEAFFGQGTRLTVV.

The CDR3 reads CASSLALSGEQFF. Here the CDR3 DNA reads TGCGCCAGCAGCTTGGCACTATCCGGTGAGCAGTTCTTC. This chain joins TRBV5-1 and TRBJ2-1; D is unresolved. V dropped 0 bases and J dropped 9 bases, with 10 bases sitting between them. The length of the CDR3 is 13 residues. CDR1 SGHRS and CDR2 YFSETQ come from the germline V gene.

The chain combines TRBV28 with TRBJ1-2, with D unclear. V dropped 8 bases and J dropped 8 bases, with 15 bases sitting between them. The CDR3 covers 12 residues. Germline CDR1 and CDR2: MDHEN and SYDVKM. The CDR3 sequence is CASGERVEGYTF. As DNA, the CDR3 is TGTGCCAGCGGTGAGAGGGTCGAGGGCTACACCTTC.

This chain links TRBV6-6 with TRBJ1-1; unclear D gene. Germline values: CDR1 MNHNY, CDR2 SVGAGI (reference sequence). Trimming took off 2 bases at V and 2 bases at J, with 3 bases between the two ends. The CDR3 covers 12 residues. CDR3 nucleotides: TGTGCCAGCAGTTACCTTAACACTGAAGCTTTCTTT. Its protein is CASSYLNTEAFF.

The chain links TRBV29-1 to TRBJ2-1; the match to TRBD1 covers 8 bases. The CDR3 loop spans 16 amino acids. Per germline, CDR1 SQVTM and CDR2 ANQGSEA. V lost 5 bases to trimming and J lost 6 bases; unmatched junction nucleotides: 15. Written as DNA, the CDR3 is TGCAGCGTTCCGAAATTCCCGGACAGGGTGGTCAATGAGCAGTTCTTC. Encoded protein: CSVPKFPDRVVNEQFF.

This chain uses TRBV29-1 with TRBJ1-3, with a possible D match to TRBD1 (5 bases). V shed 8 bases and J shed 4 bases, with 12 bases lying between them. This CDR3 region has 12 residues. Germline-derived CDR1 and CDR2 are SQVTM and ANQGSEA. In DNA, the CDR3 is TGCAGCATCAGGGTGGTAGGAAACACCATATATTTT. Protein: CSIRVVGNTIYF.

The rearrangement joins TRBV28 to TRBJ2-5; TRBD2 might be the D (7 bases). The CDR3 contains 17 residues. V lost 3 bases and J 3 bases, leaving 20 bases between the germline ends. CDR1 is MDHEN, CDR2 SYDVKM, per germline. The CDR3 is CASSFSYGAGAKETQYF. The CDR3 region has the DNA TGTGCCAGCAGTTTCTCGTATGGGGCGGGGGCTAAAGAGACCCAGTACTTC.

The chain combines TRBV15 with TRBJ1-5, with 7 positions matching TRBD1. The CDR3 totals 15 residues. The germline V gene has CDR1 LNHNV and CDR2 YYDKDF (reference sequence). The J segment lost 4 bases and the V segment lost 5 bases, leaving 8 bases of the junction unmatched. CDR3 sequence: CATSGTVGSNQPQHF. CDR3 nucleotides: TGTGCCACCAGCGGGACAGTCGGTAGTAATCAGCCCCAGCATTTT. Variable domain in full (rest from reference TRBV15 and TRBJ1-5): DAMVIQNPRYQVTQFGKPVTLSCSQTLNHNVMYWYQQKSSQAPKLLFHYYDKDFNNEADTPDNFQSRRPNTSFCFLDIRSPGLGDTAMYLCATSGTVGSNQPQHFGDGTRLSIL.

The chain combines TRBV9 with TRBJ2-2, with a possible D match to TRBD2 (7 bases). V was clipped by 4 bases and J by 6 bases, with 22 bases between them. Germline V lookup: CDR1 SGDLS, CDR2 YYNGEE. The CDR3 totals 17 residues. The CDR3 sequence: CASSPGGWGGKAGELFF. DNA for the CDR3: TGTGCCAGCAGCCCCGGTGGATGGGGGGGCAAAGCCGGGGAGCTGTTTTTT.

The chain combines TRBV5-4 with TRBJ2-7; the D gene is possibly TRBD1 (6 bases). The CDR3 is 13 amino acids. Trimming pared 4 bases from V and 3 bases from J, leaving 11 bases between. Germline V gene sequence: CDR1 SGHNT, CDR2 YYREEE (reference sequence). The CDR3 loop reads CASSEDRYYEQYF. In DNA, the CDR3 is TGTGCCAGCAGCGAAGACAGGTACTACGAGCAGTACTTC. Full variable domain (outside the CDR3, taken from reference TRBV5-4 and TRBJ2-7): ETGVTQSPTHLIKTRGQQVTLRCSSQSGHNTVSWYQQALGQGPQFIFQYYREEENGRGNFPPRFSGLQFPNYSSELNVNALELDDSALYLCASSEDRYYEQYFGPGTRLTVT.

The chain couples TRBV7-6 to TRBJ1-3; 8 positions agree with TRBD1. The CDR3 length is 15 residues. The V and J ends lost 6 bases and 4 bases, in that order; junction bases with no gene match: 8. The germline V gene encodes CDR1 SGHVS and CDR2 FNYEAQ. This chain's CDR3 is CASRKGQGRGNTIYF. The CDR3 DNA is TGTGCCAGCAGAAAAGGACAGGGCCGAGGAAACACCATATATTTT.

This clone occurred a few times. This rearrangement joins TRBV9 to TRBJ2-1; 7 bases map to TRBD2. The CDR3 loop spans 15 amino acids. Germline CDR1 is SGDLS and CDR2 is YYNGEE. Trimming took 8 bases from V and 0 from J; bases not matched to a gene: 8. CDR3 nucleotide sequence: TGTGCCAGTGGCCTCGGCGGGAGCTCCTACAATGAGCAGTTCTTC. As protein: CASGLGGSSYNEQFF.

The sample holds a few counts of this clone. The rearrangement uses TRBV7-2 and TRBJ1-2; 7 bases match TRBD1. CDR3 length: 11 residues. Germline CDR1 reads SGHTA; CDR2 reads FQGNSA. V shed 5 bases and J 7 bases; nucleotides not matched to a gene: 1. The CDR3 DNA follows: TGTGCCAGCAGCAACAGGGGTGGCTACACCTTC. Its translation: CASSNRGGYTF.

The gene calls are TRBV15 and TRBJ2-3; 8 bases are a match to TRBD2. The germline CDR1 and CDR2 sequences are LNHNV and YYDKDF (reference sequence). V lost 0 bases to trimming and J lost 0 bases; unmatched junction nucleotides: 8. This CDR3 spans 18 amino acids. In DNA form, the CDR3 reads TGTGCCACCAGCAGAGACTACCGGGCTAGCGGGAGCACAGATACGCAGTATTTT. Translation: CATSRDYRASGSTDTQYF.